These T cell receptor beta chains were read from a single sample in a study of CD4 T cells in relation to SARS-CoV-2 and coronaviruses. These receptors are not linked to any known antigen. Repertoires were generated with immunoSEQ multiplex PCR, while TCRdb's copy carries only in-frame clones and drops some. The sample holds under 14,000 clones, over 70% seen once. The sequencing input was CD4+ T cells from PBMCs, cultured in vitro. The source is a human donor in good health. CDR3s include the opening cysteine and the closing phenylalanine or tryptophan. Fields, in order: V gene, J gene, CDR3 protein.

V: TRBV6-2/TRBV6-3
J: TRBJ1-5
CDR3: CASSPVGDSQPQHF

V: TRBV7-3
J: TRBJ2-7
CDR3: CASSLGSPVQGTYEQYF

V: TRBV7-9
J: TRBJ2-7
CDR3: CASSLGLAGGYEQYF

V: TRBV5-4
J: TRBJ1-1
CDR3: CASSPRGNTEAFF

V: TRBV21-1
J: TRBJ1-1
CDR3: CASTRGRAREAFF

V: TRBV11-1
J: TRBJ2-3
CDR3: CASSLGGIRTDTQYF

V: TRBV4-3
J: TRBJ2-7
CDR3: CASSQDAMGYEQYF

V: TRBV11-2
J: TRBJ1-3
CDR3: CASSLGTTGNTIYF

V: TRBV7-3
J: TRBJ1-1
CDR3: CASSLSWGMNTEAFF

V: TRBV5-6
J: TRBJ2-7
CDR3: CASSFLGAYEQYF

V: TRBV29-1
J: TRBJ1-1
CDR3: CSVVATRNTEAFF

V: TRBV9
J: TRBJ2-5
CDR3: CASSVDPGRAETQYF

V: TRBV7-2
J: TRBJ2-3
CDR3: CASSSSTGTDTQYF

V: TRBV4-3
J: TRBJ2-2
CDR3: CASSLGGGQGPGELFF

V: TRBV7-2
J: TRBJ2-7
CDR3: CASSLSGRGIGEQYF

V: TRBV19
J: TRBJ2-2
CDR3: CASIQGFTGELFF

V: TRBV5-1
J: TRBJ2-1
CDR3: CASSLQASGNDEQFF

V: TRBV12-3/TRBV12-4
J: TRBJ2-2
CDR3: CASSFELGELFF

V: TRBV10-3
J: TRBJ2-2
CDR3: CAISREGHTGELFF

V: TRBV19
J: TRBJ2-5
CDR3: CASSSDRQETQYF

V: TRBV9
J: TRBJ2-1
CDR3: CASSVGTGGHNEQFF

V: TRBV6-5
J: TRBJ2-7
CDR3: CASRRGQGFYEQYF

V: TRBV19
J: TRBJ2-7
CDR3: CASSNPSGSSYEQYF

V: TRBV6-5
J: TRBJ1-5
CDR3: CASRPDRVSNQPQHF

V: TRBV6-5
J: TRBJ2-1
CDR3: CASSYHYLYNEQFF

V: TRBV12-3/TRBV12-4
J: TRBJ1-4
CDR3: CASSPPGGWKLFF

V: TRBV19
J: TRBJ2-7
CDR3: CASSMRRWTSGGDTTYEQYF

V: TRBV7-2
J: TRBJ2-7
CDR3: CASSPPATYEQYF

V: TRBV19
J: TRBJ2-1
CDR3: CASSIWGVNEQFF

V: TRBV19
J: TRBJ1-5
CDR3: CASSPGGAENQPQHF

V: TRBV3-1/TRBV3-2
J: TRBJ2-2
CDR3: CASRTGLTGELFF

V: TRBV9
J: TRBJ2-1
CDR3: CASTRGWAYNEQFF

V: TRBV27
J: TRBJ1-5
CDR3: CATRDRAWNSNQPQHF

V: TRBV5-1
J: TRBJ2-7
CDR3: CASSLDRRSYEQYF

V: TRBV2
J: TRBJ1-1
CDR3: CASSEQGTGQTEAFF

V: TRBV7-9
J: TRBJ2-7
CDR3: CASSPGQGLTYEQYF

V: TRBV11-2
J: TRBJ2-3
CDR3: CASSLVGNTQYF